The 25 T cell receptor beta chains given below trace back to one sample, sequenced in a study of identical twins. TCRdb itself ran the 5' RACE reads through MiXCR, one entry per CDR3 protein. The sample includes hundreds of thousands of distinct CDR3 sequences, 10% to 15% of them seen just once. This sample also belongs to another study, concerning yellow fever vaccine responses in identical twins.

Source material: PBMCs. Receptors were obtained from a woman between 18 and 29 years old in good health.

V and J are TRBV2 and TRBJ2-1; the match to TRBD2 covers 9 bases. V lost 4 bases and J lost 6; bases outside the gene matches: 7. CDR1 and CDR2 (germline): SNHLY, FYNNEI. The CDR3 is 15 residues long. The CDR3: CASSAGAGGPNEQFF. In DNA form, the CDR3 reads TGTGCCAGCAGTGCAGGCGCGGGAGGGCCCAATGAGCAGTTCTTC.

This chain uses TRBV19 with TRBJ2-7; D perhaps matches TRBD2 (5 bases). Germline loops: CDR1 LNHDA, CDR2 SQIVND (reference sequence). V lost 4 bases to trimming and J lost 0 bases, with 7 bases between them. The CDR3 extends over 13 amino acids. The DNA for the CDR3 is TGTGCCAGTAGTAAGCGGAACTCCTACGAGCAGTACTTC. The encoded protein is CASSKRNSYEQYF.

Ten or more counts support this clonotype. The V and J genes are TRBV29-1 and TRBJ1-2; D is possibly TRBD1 (6 bases). The CDR3 is 13 residues long. The V gene lost 3 bases and the J gene lost 7 bases, with 15 bases spanning the gap. The germline gives CDR1 SQVTM, CDR2 ANQGSEA. CDR3: CSVENSLGGGYTF. The CDR3 DNA follows: TGCAGCGTTGAGAACAGCCTAGGGGGTGGCTACACCTTC.

This clonotype was counted only a few times. The chain couples TRBV20-1 to TRBJ1-1; TRBD1 agrees at 8 bases. The CDR3 extends over 15 amino acids. The V gene's germline CDR1 is DFQATT and CDR2 SNEGSKA (reference sequence). The V segment lost 2 bases and the J segment 0 bases; nucleotides outside the gene matches: 5. The CDR3 protein is CSARRAGGLNTEAFF. Here the CDR3 DNA reads TGCAGTGCTAGAAGGGCAGGGGGCCTGAACACTGAAGCTTTCTTT.

The rearrangement uses TRBV10-3 and TRBJ2-3; D is possibly TRBD1 (6 bases). The CDR3 is made up of 13 amino acids. Germline lookup yields CDR1 ENHRY and CDR2 SYGVKD. With 7 bases removed from V and 0 bases from J, the gap between germline ends came to 8 bases. The CDR3 coding sequence is TGTGCCATCAAGACAGGCAGCACAGATACGCAGTATTTT. Amino acid sequence: CAIKTGSTDTQYF.

Concerning this clonotype itself: A read error is possible here, since a much larger clone lies one base away. This rearrangement joins TRBV12-3 or TRBV12-4 to TRBJ2-3; 7 bases align to TRBD2. CDR3 length equals 15 residues. V shed 6 bases, J shed 2 bases, and the junction held 8 bases outside the gene matches. The CDR3 loop is CASSKLARNTDTQYF. For the CDR3, the DNA is TGTGCCAGCAGCAAACTAGCGCGGAACACAGATACGCAGTATTTT.

The chain joins TRBV14 to TRBJ2-7; 7 nucleotides align to TRBD2. Germline V lookup: CDR1 SGHDN, CDR2 FVKESK. Trimming cost V 0 bases and J 5 bases; bases outside gene matches: 4. The CDR3 covers 14 residues. CDR3 sequence: CASSQDSLADEQYF. In DNA form, the CDR3 reads TGTGCCAGCAGCCAAGATAGTCTAGCGGACGAGCAGTACTTC.

This clonotype was seen a few times. This chain links TRBV24-1 with TRBJ2-1, with 7 bases fitting TRBD1. Looked up from germline, CDR1 is KGHDR and CDR2 is SFDVKD. V dropped 1 base and J dropped 5; count of bases not matched to a gene: 7. This CDR3 contains 16 residues. CDR3 bases: TGTGCCACCAGTGATTTCCTGGGACAGAACAACAATGAGCAGTTCTTC. This sequence encodes CATSDFLGQNNNEQFF.

This clonotype was seen a handful of times. V is TRBV7-2 and J is TRBJ1-1, with a tentative D call TRBD1 (6 bases). Deletions cut 3 bases from V and 2 bases from J, with 10 bases between. CDR1 and CDR2 (germline): SGHTA, FQGNSA. The CDR3 has 14 amino acids. The CDR3: CASSFTGFNTEAFF. Here the CDR3 DNA reads TGTGCCAGCAGCTTTACAGGGTTTAACACTGAAGCTTTCTTT.

At least ten counts were recorded for this clonotype. The chain recombines TRBV5-1 with TRBJ2-3, with TRBD2 matching 7 bases. The CDR3 extends over 13 amino acids. V gave up 3 bases and J gave up 5 bases; unmatched junction bases: 3. The germline V gene encodes CDR1 SGHRS and CDR2 YFSETQ. CDR3 residues: CASSYGLEDTQYF. In DNA, the CDR3 is TGCGCCAGCAGCTACGGACTAGAAGATACGCAGTATTTT.

This clonotype was observed a few times. J is TRBJ2-3 and V is TRBV5-4, with D hard to call. V lost 0 bases to trimming and J lost 5 bases, with 10 bases between them. The CDR3 has 14 residues. Germline CDR1 and CDR2: SGHNT and YYREEE (reference sequence). The CDR3 region is CASSLETAVDTQYF. The CDR3 DNA reads as TGTGCCAGCAGCTTGGAAACGGCGGTAGATACGCAGTATTTT.

The V call is TRBV20-1, the J call TRBJ2-3; 10 bases align to TRBD2. The CDR3 spans 16 residues. Germline lookup yields CDR1 DFQATT and CDR2 SNEGSKA (reference sequence). The V segment lost 5 bases and the J segment 0 bases; nucleotides outside the gene matches: 8. CDR3 sequence (DNA): TGCAGTGCTCCGCCGATGACTAGCGGGAGCACAGATACGCAGTATTTT. Translating it yields CSAPPMTSGSTDTQYF.

This clonotype was observed a few times. The chain has TRBV5-1 and TRBJ2-2; TRBD1 matches 10 bases. Germline values: CDR1 SGHRS, CDR2 YFSETQ. The CDR3 covers 15 residues. The ends lost 5 bases at V and 5 bases at J; junction bases unmatched: 6. This CDR3 reads CASRATGGRTGELFF. DNA for the CDR3: TGCGCCAGCAGAGCGACAGGGGGCCGGACCGGGGAGCTGTTTTTT.

In this sample, this clonotype turned up a few times. The CDR3 protein is CATEKGPSNTGELFF. The CDR3 DNA follows: TGTGCCACCGAGAAGGGCCCTTCGAACACCGGGGAGCTGTTTTTT. This chain links TRBV24-1 with TRBJ2-2; D is unclear. The CDR3 covers 15 residues. Germline-derived CDR1 and CDR2 are KGHDR and SFDVKD. Trimming pared 9 bases from V and 0 bases from J, leaving 13 bases between.

The chain uses TRBV11-2 and TRBJ2-1; possibly TRBD2 for D (6 bases). Between the trimmed V and J ends, which lost 6 bases and 1 base, there was a span of 16 bases. The germline V gene has CDR1 SGHAT and CDR2 FQNNGV. This CDR3 comprises 16 residues. The CDR3 bases are TGTGCCAGCAGTTGGGACGCGGGACTGTCCTACAATGAGCAGTTCTTC. Translating gives CASSWDAGLSYNEQFF.

The gene calls are TRBV2 and TRBJ2-7; the match to TRBD2 covers 13 bases. The germline gives CDR1 SNHLY, CDR2 FYNNEI. The junction had 11 bases not matched to a gene; V was cut back by 4 bases and J by 5 bases. The CDR3 is 17 amino acids. CDR3 nucleotides: TGTGCCAGCAGTGTCCCCACTAGCGGGAGGGCCGGAGACGAGCAGTACTTC. It is translated as CASSVPTSGRAGDEQYF.

This chain links TRBV18 with TRBJ1-1, with no clear D. The CDR3 has 14 amino acids. Trimming stripped 6 bases from V and 1 base from J, with 12 bases between. The germline gives CDR1 KGHSH, CDR2 LQKENI. The CDR3 protein is CASSRAFSNTEAFF. CDR3 sequence (DNA): TGTGCCAGCTCGAGAGCGTTTTCGAACACTGAAGCTTTCTTT. The variable domain in full, completed from reference TRBV18 and TRBJ1-1, reads NAGVMQNPRHLVRRRGQEARLRCSPMKGHSHVYWYRQLPEEGLKFMVYLQKENIIDESGMPKERFSAEFPKEGPSILRIQQVVRGDSAAYFCASSRAFSNTEAFFGQGTRLTVV.

This clonotype occurred a few times. CDR3 protein: CASSVTSSGASTDTQYF. Written as DNA, the CDR3 is TGTGCCAGCAGCGTCACTTCTAGCGGGGCGAGCACAGATACGCAGTATTTT. The chain links TRBV9 to TRBJ2-3; TRBD2 matches at 9 bases. From germline, CDR1 is SGDLS and CDR2 YYNGEE. V trimming: 2 bases; J trimming: 0 bases; junction bases outside the gene matches: 7. The CDR3 loop spans 17 amino acids.

At least ten counts were recorded for this clonotype. The rearrangement links TRBV9 to TRBJ2-7; TRBD2 matches at 11 bases. The germline CDR1 and CDR2 sequences are SGDLS and YYNGEE. The CDR3 totals 15 residues. Losses at the gene ends were 4 bases for V and 0 bases for J; bases not matched to a gene: 3. CDR3 protein: CASSTGTSGSYEQYF. CDR3 coding DNA: TGTGCCAGCAGCACCGGGACTAGCGGCTCCTACGAGCAGTACTTC.

The chain recombines TRBV6-1 with TRBJ1-1; 9 bases match TRBD1. Germline V CDR1 and CDR2: MNHNS, SASEGT. The CDR3 is 13 amino acids. The V and J ends lost 11 bases and 3 bases, in that order; junction bases with no gene match: 7. CDR3 in amino acids: CAGGDRDDTEAFF. The CDR3 region has the DNA TGTGCCGGCGGGGACAGGGATGACACTGAAGCTTTCTTT.

This clonotype was seen only a few times. The chain couples TRBV24-1 to TRBJ2-2; perhaps TRBD2 as D (6 bases). V lost 4 bases to trimming and J lost 4 bases, with 12 bases between them. The CDR3 consists of 15 residues. CDR1 and CDR2 (germline): KGHDR, SFDVKD. The CDR3 nucleotides are TGTGCCACCAGTGAGGGGACTCTCGGCACCGGGGAGCTGTTTTTT. This codes for CATSEGTLGTGELFF.

This chain's CDR3 is CASSLLSGYEQFF. As DNA, the CDR3 is TGTGCCAGCAGTTTATTATCAGGGTATGAGCAGTTCTTC. The rearrangement uses TRBV27 and TRBJ2-1; TRBD1 might be the D (5 bases). CDR3 size: 13 residues. Germline V lookup: CDR1 MNHEY, CDR2 SMNVEV (reference sequence). Trimming shortened V by 1 base and J by 8 bases, and 9 bases separated the two germline ends.

This clonotype has ten or more counts. The rearrangement uses TRBV7-9 and TRBJ2-3, with TRBD2 identical over 8 bases. The ends lost 5 bases at V and 3 bases at J; junction bases unmatched: 4. The CDR3 contains 14 residues. Per the germline V gene, CDR1 is SEHNR and CDR2 is FQNEAQ (reference sequence). DNA of the CDR3: TGTGCCAGCAGCCTCGGGACTAGAACAGATACGCAGTATTTT. This codes for CASSLGTRTDTQYF.

This clonotype was counted ten times or more. The chain couples TRBV29-1 to TRBJ2-1; D possibly corresponds to TRBD2 (6 bases). Germline V gene lookup returns CDR1 SQVTM and CDR2 ANQGSEA. Trimming shortened V by 1 base and J by 10 bases, and 14 bases separated the two germline ends. This CDR3 has 13 residues. Written as DNA, the CDR3 is TGCAGCGTTGAAGCCCCCCCGGGAGAAGAGCAGTTCTTC. This translates into CSVEAPPGEEQFF.

This clonotype was seen at least ten times. The chain joins TRBV7-8 to TRBJ2-2; D gene unclear. The V end was cut by 5 bases, the J end by 9 bases, with 13 bases between. The CDR3 has 13 residues. Germline V CDR1 and CDR2: SGHVS, FQNEAQ. The CDR3 DNA sequence: TGTGCCAGCAGCCATACCCAGGCAAGGGAGCTGTTTTTT. Translated, it gives CASSHTQARELFF.